This TCR beta chain was sequenced during a study of blood T cell repertoires in COVID-19. V lost 6 bases to trimming and J lost 0 bases; unmatched junction nucleotides: 8. The CDR3 spans 15 residues. Germline V gives CDR1 ENHRY, CDR2 SYGVKD. This table comes from immunoSEQ multiplex PCR, and its TCRdb copy is limited to in-frame clones, with some not included. This table holds some 200,000 clones, approximately 86% found once. This clone was detected only a few times. The chain has TRBV10-3 and TRBJ2-7; 7 bases line up with TRBD1. This TCR was recovered from a woman aged 80 or over in a cohort sampled during active or convalescent COVID-19. What was sequenced was peripheral blood. CDR3 DNA: TGTGCCATCAGCCCGACGACAGGGAGCTCCTACGAGCAGTACTTC. Translating it yields CAISPTTGSSYEQYF.